The clone carrying this T cell receptor beta chain came up once. This sample is part of a study of T cell changes during pregnancy in multiple sclerosis. This CDR3 comprises 18 residues. Germline-derived CDR1 and CDR2 are SGHDT and YYEEEE. V lost 0 bases to trimming and J lost 9 bases; unmatched junction nucleotides: 13. Assay used: immunoSEQ multiplex PCR; TCRdb lists only in-frame clones, some missing. The table has 50,000 to 60,000 clones, 91% seen once; the top ten hold around 0.8%. The TCR originated in a female donor with multiple sclerosis, enrolled in a pregnancy study. This chain links TRBV5-6 with TRBJ2-1; 12 positions agree with TRBD2. The specimen comprised CD4+ T cells from peripheral blood mononuclear cells, sampled in the first trimester of pregnancy. Here the CDR3 DNA reads TGTGCCAGCAGCTTGGTCCTAGCGGGGGGGGAATGGACCTCTGAGCAGTTCTTC. It is translated as CASSLVLAGGEWTSEQFF. The variable domain in full, with the rest retrieved from reference TRBV5-6 and TRBJ2-1, is DAGVTQSPTHLIKTRGQQVTLRCSPKSGHDTVSWYQQALGQGPQFIFQYYEEEERQRGNFPDRFSGHQFPNYSSELNVNALLLGDSALYLCASSLVLAGGEWTSEQFFGPGTRLTVL.